This T cell receptor (beta chain) stems from a study of T-cell reconstitution after alpha-beta-depleted transplantation in children. Notes on the study in general: From newly produced T cells came most of the T-cell counts and diversity one year after transplant. Recipient T cells and thymic progenitors that survived were the source of the high TCRbeta diversity seen at day 60 in some patients. Expanded graft clones, several hundred of them, were reportedly the source of alpha-beta T cells about two months after transplant.

Preparation of the TCRbeta library involved a method that used unique molecular identifiers. TCRdb independently ran MiXCR on the PCR reads; one entry per CDR3 protein. The profile covers 670,000 or so distinct CDR3 sequences, with under 15% appearing a single time and 0.79% taken by the ten largest. Trimming took 3 bases from V and 1 from J, leaving 9 bases between them. Germline CDR1 and CDR2: LGHDT and YNNKEL (reference sequence). CDR3 length equals 14 residues. This clonotype was counted at least ten times. Its specificity is not known. The chain is built from TRBV3-1 and TRBJ1-1; a weak D match, TRBD1 (5 bases). The specimen was PBMCs, collected before TCRalphabeta/CD19-depleted stem cell transplant. This clonotype was obtained from a girl aged 2 to 9 with congenital amegakaryocytic thrombocytopenia, due to receive a stem cell transplant. The chain's CDR3 is CASSHQGANTEAFF. For the CDR3, the DNA is TGTGCCAGCAGCCATCAAGGGGCGAACACTGAAGCTTTCTTT. Full variable domain (outside the CDR3, taken from reference TRBV3-1 and TRBJ1-1): DTAVSQTPKYLVTQMGNDKSIKCEQNLGHDTMYWYKQDSKKFLKIMFSYNNKELIINETVPNRFSPKSPDKAHLNLHINSLELGDSAVYFCASSHQGANTEAFFGQGTRLTVV.